The rows below give T cell receptor beta chains drawn from one sample of a study of shared clonotypes between healthy human individuals. The repertoire was sequenced with immunoSEQ multiplex PCR; TCRdb's copy has only in-frame clones and lacks some. The sample contains fewer than 2.5 million clones, approximately 93% of which appear only once. The sequenced sample was naive CD4+ T cells from PBMCs. Receptors originate from a man aged 18-30 years in good health. Some clones in this sample may be carry-over from other donors' samples. Both conserved end residues are trimmed from each CDR3. Fields, in order: V gene, CDR3 protein.

TRBV7-8	ASSSSGTYEQY
TRBV19	ASSIVRGDTEAF
TRBV5-4	ASSWTGTGANVLT
TRBV9	ASSTGQGNTGELF
TRBV5-1	ASSHPRTGISGELF
TRBV6-6	ATGTPRRNEQF
TRBV6-6	ASSDARRGNTEAF
TRBV15	ATSRDGTIYIGYT
TRBV5-1	ASSLADIGEKLF
TRBV30	TWSARTARPGANVLT
TRBV5-6	ASSFLFTDTQY
TRBV11-2	ASSQPRSRAGSGELF
TRBV28	ASSRRDSLNQPQH
TRBV7-2	ASFRGAVAGVDGELF
TRBV27	ASSFTGYRGYT
TRBV2	ASSDAGGIEQF
TRBV19	AAGRNTEAF
TRBV6-5	ASSSGGGFTEAF
TRBV29-1	SVGGRQGFGNEQF
TRBV6-5	ASSPQYTGELF
TRBV10-1	ASSVGGNSNQPQH
TRBV7-2	ASSRLATSTDTQY
TRBV28	ASSLKGGRSPSI
TRBV18	ASSPALGNYNEQF